This T cell receptor beta chain was recorded in a study of CD8 T cells in Susac syndrome. The CDR3 length is 14 residues. The ends lost 5 bases at V and 6 bases at J; junction bases unmatched: 6. Germline CDR1 is SNHLY and CDR2 is FYNNEI. Reverse transcription of roughly 0.45 to 1 ug RNA was carried out with random hexamers. immunoSEQ multiplex PCR amplified TCR beta CDR3 across 54 Vbeta, 13 Jbeta. TCRdb itself ran the immunoSEQ multiplex PCR reads through MiXCR, one entry per CDR3 protein. The repertoire holds under 200,000 distinct CDR3 sequences, with 90% to 95% as singletons. General study results and limits: In its TCR sequencing and HLA analysis, the study acknowledged that the number of individuals was relatively small.

TCR beta was sequenced from blood CD8+ and CD4+ T cells. FACS enriched CD8+ TEMRA cells, while bulk CD8+ and CD4+ were negatively isolated. About this clonotype itself: Its antigen is not known.

What was sequenced was CD4+ T cells from PBMCs. This chain joins TRBV2 and TRBJ2-1; 8 bases fit TRBD1. This receptor was identified in a human donor in good health. The CDR3 protein is CASSIGQGVNEQFF. CDR3 DNA: TGTGCCAGCAGTATCGGACAGGGCGTCAATGAGCAGTTCTTC. Supplemented by reference TRBV2 and TRBJ2-1, the full variable domain reads EPEVTQTPSHQVTQMGQEVILRCVPISNHLYFYWYRQILGQKVEFLVSFYNNEISEKSEIFDDQFSVERPDGSNFTLKIRSTKLEDSAMYFCASSIGQGVNEQFFGPGTRLTVL.